This TCR beta chain derives from a study of T-cell reconstitution after alpha-beta-depleted transplantation in children. The TCRbeta library incorporated unique molecular identifiers. In TCRdb, the PCR reads were re-called with MiXCR into one record per CDR3 protein. The table has hundreds of thousands of distinct CDR3 sequences, 12% seen once. V shed 4 bases and J shed 4 bases, with 11 bases lying between them. This CDR3 has 14 residues. Germline V gives CDR1 LNHNV, CDR2 YYDKDF (reference sequence). This clonotype was counted ten times or more. This receptor was identified in a human donor who donated a stem cell graft to a child with acute lymphoblastic leukemia. The sequences come from PBMCs from the stem cell graft donor, collected from the stem cell graft. The rearrangement joins TRBV15 to TRBJ2-1, with D perhaps TRBD1 (6 bases). The CDR3 DNA is TGTGCCACCAGCACCGGGACACCTTACAATGAGCAGTTCTTC. Translating it yields CATSTGTPYNEQFF. Full variable domain (rest looked up from reference TRBV15 and TRBJ2-1): DAMVIQNPRYQVTQFGKPVTLSCSQTLNHNVMYWYQQKSSQAPKLLFHYYDKDFNNEADTPDNFQSRRPNTSFCFLDIRSPGLGDTAMYLCATSTGTPYNEQFFGPGTRLTVL.